This T cell receptor (beta chain) emerged from a study of shared clonotypes between healthy human individuals. The V and J ends lost 5 bases and 7 bases, in that order; junction bases with no gene match: 16. In germline, CDR1 is SGHVS, CDR2 FQNEAQ. There are 16 residues in the CDR3. Adult donors, all healthy and HIV-negative, had no recent acute infections or vaccinations. The CD4+ fraction was divided into a CD45RA+ naive subset and a CD45RA-negative memory subset. With regard to this clone: No antigen is known for it.

Study results and limitations: Generally, naive subsets (rather than memory subsets) showed larger estimated richness.

The data were produced by immunoSEQ multiplex PCR, yet TCRdb's version contains in-frame clones alone and is incomplete. The sample yields about 1.5 million clones, under 99% seen once. The V call is TRBV7-8, the J call TRBJ2-7; 8 bases are shared with TRBD1. This sequence originates from a young man in good health. The sequencing input was naive CD4+ T cells sorted from blood. Subset defined: CD45RA+ positively selected. The CDR3 here is CASSPVATGVRLEQYF. The CDR3 nucleotides read TGTGCCAGCAGCCCTGTCGCGACAGGGGTACGACTAGAGCAGTACTTC.